These 21 T cell receptor beta chains were sequenced from one sample in a study of cytomegalovirus exposure and HLA in healthy donors. PCR employed 60 Vbeta and 13 Jbeta primers. Sequencing used immunoSEQ multiplex PCR; TCRdb keeps in-frame clones, though not all of them. The sample lists about 110,000 clones, roughly 15% occurring once. The sample comprised PBMCs. The receptors derive from a woman under 30 in good health and CMV-seronegative.

The chain links TRBV6-1 to TRBJ1-5, with a tentative D call TRBD1 (5 bases). The germline gives CDR1 MNHNS, CDR2 SASEGT. CDR3 length: 16 residues. V lost 4 bases and J lost 0, with 13 bases in between. Written as DNA, the CDR3 is TGTGCCAGCAGTGTGGAACAGGTCTATAGCAATCAGCCCCAGCATTTT. This gives the protein CASSVEQVYSNQPQHF.

V usage is TRBV10-3 and J usage is TRBJ1-2; D is perhaps TRBD1 (6 bases). V lost 3 bases to trimming and J lost 4 bases, with 9 bases between them. The CDR3 runs to 13 residues. The V gene's germline CDR1 is ENHRY and CDR2 SYGVKD. CDR3 residues: CAISEGGGYGYTF. CDR3 DNA sequence: TGTGCCATCAGTGAAGGGGGTGGCTATGGCTACACCTTC.

This clone has just a few counts. CDR3: CASSLPRTGAGELFF. The CDR3 DNA follows: TGTGCCAGCAGCTTACCTAGGACAGGGGCCGGGGAGCTGTTTTTT. The chain links TRBV7-9 to TRBJ2-2, with 9 positions matching TRBD1. The V gene's germline CDR1 is SEHNR and CDR2 FQNEAQ (reference sequence). This CDR3 comprises 15 residues. With 2 bases clipped from V and 6 bases from J, the junction kept 4 bases outside the gene matches. Together with reference TRBV7-9 and TRBJ2-2, the CDR3 gives the full variable domain: DTGVSQNPRHKITKRGQNVTFRCDPISEHNRLYWYRQTLGQGPEFLTYFQNEAQLEKSRLLSDRFSAERPKGSFSTLEIQRTEQGDSAMYLCASSLPRTGAGELFFGEGSRLTVL.

This clone has just a few counts. The chain couples TRBV7-9 to TRBJ2-7; 8 bases align to TRBD1. CDR3 length: 15 residues. Germline loops: CDR1 SEHNR, CDR2 FQNEAQ (reference sequence). V was clipped by 1 base and J by 2 bases; unmatched bases: 4. In DNA, the CDR3 is TGTGCCAGCAGCTTAGTGTGGGACAGGACCTACGAGCAGTACTTC. Translated, it gives CASSLVWDRTYEQYF. Filled out from reference TRBV7-9 and TRBJ2-7, the complete variable domain reads DTGVSQNPRHKITKRGQNVTFRCDPISEHNRLYWYRQTLGQGPEFLTYFQNEAQLEKSRLLSDRFSAERPKGSFSTLEIQRTEQGDSAMYLCASSLVWDRTYEQYFGPGTRLTVT.

This chain links TRBV10-3 with TRBJ2-1; D perhaps matches TRBD1 (6 bases). The ends were cut back, 9 bases at V and 8 bases at J, with 20 bases in the middle. The CDR3 covers 14 residues. Germline CDR1 ENHRY, CDR2 SYGVKD. The DNA of the CDR3 is TGTGCCATTCGGAGGCCAGGGGATTCAGATGAGCAGTTCTTC. Its translation is CAIRRPGDSDEQFF.

V gene TRBV4-1 combines with J gene TRBJ2-3; possible D gene TRBD2, 6 bases. V lost 4 bases to trimming and J lost 5 bases, with 13 bases between them. There are 14 residues in the CDR3. The germline gives CDR1 MGHRA, CDR2 YSYEKL. The CDR3 DNA sequence: TGCGCCAGCAGCCCGGGACCGGGGGTAGATACGCAGTATTTT. It codes for CASSPGPGVDTQYF.

This clone has just a few counts. The chain has TRBV6-1 and TRBJ1-2; the D gene is possibly TRBD1 (6 bases). Germline-derived CDR1 and CDR2 are MNHNS and SASEGT. V was trimmed by 3 bases and J by 4 bases, leaving 9 bases between them. The CDR3 totals 13 residues. The CDR3 nucleotides read TGTGCCAGCAGTGAGGGGGGGGCCTATGGCTACACCTTC. Protein: CASSEGGAYGYTF.

A few counts support this clone. The chain is built from TRBV2 and TRBJ2-7; the match to TRBD1 covers 7 bases. This CDR3 contains 14 residues. Germline CDR1 is SNHLY and CDR2 is FYNNEI. Losses at the gene ends were 6 bases for V and 1 base for J; bases not matched to a gene: 6. CDR3 coding DNA: TGTGCCAGCAGGACAGGGAGAGGATCCTACGAGCAGTACTTC. Amino acid sequence: CASRTGRGSYEQYF.

This clone has more than one count but fewer than ten. The V gene is TRBV7-9, the J gene TRBJ2-1; D remains ambiguous. V lost 5 bases to trimming and J lost 10 bases, with 9 bases between them. Per germline, CDR1 SEHNR and CDR2 FQNEAQ (reference sequence). The CDR3 is made up of 11 amino acids. The CDR3 coding sequence is TGTGCCAGCAGCCCTGCGCGCGAGCAGTTCTTC. Protein product: CASSPAREQFF.

This chain connects TRBV7-8 to TRBJ1-1, with 7 bases that match TRBD1. Germline lookup yields CDR1 SGHVS and CDR2 FQNEAQ. Losses at the gene ends were 5 bases for V and 3 bases for J; bases not matched to a gene: 15. The length of the CDR3 is 17 residues. The CDR3 DNA follows: TGTGCCAGCAGCCCCCGTGGGACAGTGGTGGGTGACACTGAAGCTTTCTTT. This gives the protein CASSPRGTVVGDTEAFF.

The rearrangement uses TRBV9 and TRBJ1-1; no clear D gene. This CDR3 has 10 residues. Trimming pared 7 bases from V and 5 bases from J, leaving 6 bases between. Germline V gene lookup returns CDR1 SGDLS and CDR2 YYNGEE. This CDR3 is CASGGTEAFF. CDR3 coding DNA: TGTGCCAGCGGAGGAACTGAAGCTTTCTTT.

This clone has just a few counts. The chain uses TRBV7-2 and TRBJ1-1; tentatively, D is TRBD1 (5 bases). V lost 1 base, J lost 11 bases, and 17 bases lay in between. This CDR3 is built from 14 residues. Germline CDR1 and CDR2: SGHTA and FQGNSA. The DNA for the CDR3 is TGTGCCAGCAGCTTAGAACGTGGCTGGGGGAGGGCTTTCTTT. This gives the protein CASSLERGWGRAFF.

This clone appeared a few times. V is TRBV30 and J is TRBJ2-3; possible D gene TRBD2, 6 bases. Germline V gene sequence: CDR1 GTSNPN, CDR2 SVGIG (reference sequence). V was cut by 0 bases and J by 0 bases, with 10 bases left in between. The CDR3 contains 15 residues. The chain's CDR3 is CAWSVLGGSTDTQYF. DNA for the CDR3: TGTGCCTGGAGTGTACTCGGGGGTAGCACAGATACGCAGTATTTT.

In this sample, this clone turned up a few times. The chain joins TRBV30 to TRBJ2-5; D is perhaps TRBD2 (7 bases). Looked up from germline, CDR1 is GTSNPN and CDR2 is SVGIG (reference sequence). The CDR3 is 15 amino acids. V lost 5 bases and J lost 2, with 18 bases in between. DNA of the CDR3: TGTGCCTGGGGGGGGCTAGCGGCAAATCAAGAGACCCAGTACTTC. Its translation: CAWGGLAANQETQYF.

This rearrangement joins TRBV27 to TRBJ2-6; D call uncertain. Germline V gene lookup returns CDR1 MNHEY and CDR2 SMNVEV (reference sequence). Trimming took off 3 bases at V and 0 bases at J, with 12 bases between the two ends. CDR3 length: 17 residues. This chain's CDR3 is CASSFFPRPSGANVLTF. For the CDR3, the DNA is TGTGCCAGCAGTTTTTTCCCGAGGCCCTCTGGGGCCAACGTCCTGACTTTC. The full variable domain, its missing parts supplied by reference TRBV27 and TRBJ2-6, is EAQVTQNPRYLITVTGKKLTVTCSQNMNHEYMSWYRQDPGLGLRQIYYSMNVEVTDKGDVPEGYKVSRKEKRNFPLILESPSPNQTSLYFCASSFFPRPSGANVLTFGAGSRLTVL.

The V call is TRBV15, the J call TRBJ1-5; no reliable D call. The ends were cut back, 1 base at V and 6 bases at J, with 4 bases in the middle. CDR1 LNHNV and CDR2 YYDKDF come from the germline V gene (reference sequence). The length of the CDR3 is 12 residues. The CDR3 is CATSRVSQPQHF. DNA of the CDR3: TGTGCCACCAGCAGAGTTAGTCAGCCCCAGCATTTT.

The rearrangement uses TRBV2 and TRBJ1-2; maybe TRBD1 (6 bases). The CDR3 length is 15 residues. The V gene's germline CDR1 is SNHLY and CDR2 FYNNEI. The ends were cut back, 1 base at V and 3 bases at J, with 12 bases in the middle. The CDR3 region has the DNA TGTGCCAGCAGTGAAGTAGAGCAGGGGTACTATGGCTACACCTTC. It codes for CASSEVEQGYYGYTF.

This clone was counted a single time. V and J are TRBV2 and TRBJ1-6, with 9 positions matching TRBD1. This CDR3 spans 16 amino acids. CDR1 SNHLY and CDR2 FYNNEI come from the germline V gene. Trimming took 3 bases from V and 6 from J; bases not matched to a gene: 6. The CDR3 spells CASSERDRALNSPLHF. CDR3 DNA: TGTGCCAGCAGTGAGAGGGACAGGGCACTTAATTCACCCCTCCACTTT.

This chain connects TRBV2 to TRBJ2-6, with D uncertain. The germline V and J ends were trimmed by 7 bases and 0 bases, with 7 bases remaining between them. The germline gives CDR1 SNHLY, CDR2 FYNNEI. This CDR3 comprises 14 residues. CDR3 sequence: CASNSRSGANVLTF. The CDR3, as DNA: TGTGCCAGCAATTCTCGCTCTGGGGCCAACGTCCTGACTTTC. The variable domain in full, completed from reference TRBV2 and TRBJ2-6, reads EPEVTQTPSHQVTQMGQEVILRCVPISNHLYFYWYRQILGQKVEFLVSFYNNEISEKSEIFDDQFSVERPDGSNFTLKIRSTKLEDSAMYFCASNSRSGANVLTFGAGSRLTVL.

This clone occurred a few times. The V gene is TRBV5-1, the J gene TRBJ1-1, with 9 nucleotides matching TRBD1. CDR3 size: 15 residues. CDR1 is SGHRS, CDR2 YFSETQ, per germline. J was trimmed by 5 bases and V by 4 bases; bases with no gene match: 9. Written as DNA, the CDR3 is TGCGCCAGCAGCCCTATAGGACAGGGGTGGACTGAAGCTTTCTTT. It specifies CASSPIGQGWTEAFF.

J is TRBJ2-2 and V is TRBV19; D perhaps matches TRBD2 (6 bases). V was cut by 7 bases and J by 3 bases, with 9 bases left in between. The CDR3 extends over 13 amino acids. CDR1 and CDR2 from the germline V gene are LNHDA and SQIVND (reference sequence). The CDR3 protein is CASTEGYTGELFF. CDR3 nucleotides: TGTGCCAGTACGGAGGGGTACACCGGGGAGCTGTTTTTT.